This T cell receptor beta chain was obtained from a study of CD8 T cells in ankylosing spondylitis. Study-wide points: Disease-linked clones were reportedly significantly enriched in matched ankylosing spondylitis synovial fluid. Reactive arthritis synovial fluid and blood previously showed some of these motif variants. Seemingly distinctive of ankylosing spondylitis blood was a TCR beta motif formed by eight highly homologous variants.

Losses at the gene ends were 1 base for V and 7 bases for J; bases not matched to a gene: 10. CDR3 length: 16 amino acids. Germline CDR1 and CDR2: LNHNV and YYDKDF (reference sequence). Worth noting for this clonotype: The target antigen is unknown.

Using quantitative 5'-RACE with molecular barcodes, the authors made TCR beta libraries. In TCRdb, the 5' RACE reads were re-called with MiXCR into one record per CDR3 protein. This table holds approximately 150,000 distinct CDR3 sequences, 40% to 50% found once. Sequences were obtained from synovial fluid, either unsorted or a sorted T cell fraction (not recorded which). The chain uses TRBV15 and TRBJ2-1; 7 nucleotides align to TRBD2. The TCR comes from a male donor with ankylosing spondylitis. The DNA for the CDR3 is TGTGCCACCAGCAGAGCTTCCACGGCGGGAGTGAATGAGCAGTTCTTC. Its translation: CATSRASTAGVNEQFF. Looking up the rest from reference TRBV15 and TRBJ2-1 gives the full variable domain: DAMVIQNPRYQVTQFGKPVTLSCSQTLNHNVMYWYQQKSSQAPKLLFHYYDKDFNNEADTPDNFQSRRPNTSFCFLDIRSPGLGDTAMYLCATSRASTAGVNEQFFGPGTRLTVL.